Below, 3 T cell receptor beta chains from the same sample are listed, as sequenced in a study of OX40 agonist ivuxolimab in advanced cancers. The protocol was immunoSEQ multiplex PCR, while the TCRdb copy is restricted to in-frame clones and leaves out a portion. The profile shows fewer than 95,000 clones, 92% of them singletons. The input for sequencing was CD4+ or CD8+ T cells sorted from blood, taken in a trial of the OX40 agonist ivuxolimab. These receptors came from an adult with an advanced solid tumor such as melanoma, head and neck, liver or kidney cancer.

The V gene is TRBV4-2, the J gene TRBJ2-7; a weak D match, TRBD2 (7 bases). Trimming stripped 4 bases from V and 2 bases from J, with 9 bases between. This CDR3 comprises 13 residues. Germline values: CDR1 LGHNA, CDR2 YNFKEQ. As DNA, the CDR3 is TGTGCCAGCAGCCCCGGGGGGCCCTACGAGCAGTACTTC. Amino acids: CASSPGGPYEQYF.

The V call is TRBV11-2, the J call TRBJ2-7, with D possibly being TRBD1 (6 bases). Trimming left V 0 bases short and J 7 bases short, with 10 bases between. Germline CDR1 SGHAT, CDR2 FQNNGV. This CDR3 spans 13 amino acids. CDR3: CASSLEGAWEQYF. DNA of the CDR3: TGTGCCAGCAGCTTAGAGGGGGCGTGGGAGCAGTACTTC.

The chain combines TRBV19 with TRBJ2-5; TRBD1 is a possible D gene (5 bases). The J call may be incorrect, as the DNA end agrees better with TRBJ2-7. In germline, CDR1 is LNHDA, CDR2 SQIVND (reference sequence). The CDR3 runs to 14 residues. CDR3 DNA sequence: TGTGCCAGTAGTATAGGACAGCTTGTCTACGAGCAGTACTTC. It codes for CASSIGQLVYEQYF.